The 15 T cell receptor beta chains below come from one sample, sequenced in a study of identical twins. TCRdb called the 5' RACE reads again in MiXCR, with one record for every CDR3 protein. The table records 420,000 or so distinct CDR3 sequences, around a sixth of them present only once. The source material was naive T cells sorted from blood. The receptor source for this set is a man aged 50 or older in good health.

V gene TRBV4-2 combines with J gene TRBJ1-4, with TRBD1 as a possible D gene (5 bases). This CDR3 region has 15 residues. The V and J ends lost 0 bases and 3 bases respectively, with 8 bases between them. CDR1 and CDR2 from the germline V gene are LGHNA and YNFKEQ. CDR3 sequence reads: CASSQEGVANEKLFF. CDR3 DNA: TGTGCCAGCAGCCAAGAGGGGGTTGCTAATGAAAAACTGTTTTTT.

Ten or more counts support this clonotype. This rearrangement joins TRBV5-1 to TRBJ2-1, with 8 bases identical to TRBD2. V lost 4 bases, J lost 4 bases, and 10 bases stayed unmatched. The CDR3 loop spans 16 amino acids. CDR1 and CDR2 from the germline V gene are SGHRS and YFSETQ. This CDR3 is CASSLSGGGSYNEQFF. The CDR3 DNA reads TGCGCCAGCAGCCTCTCGGGCGGGGGGTCTTACAATGAGCAGTTCTTC.

This clonotype was observed many times. The rearrangement links TRBV10-3 to TRBJ2-2, with 11 bases identical to TRBD1. The CDR3 contains 14 residues. Germline V gene data show CDR1 as ENHRY and CDR2 as SYGVKD. After removal of 7 bases from V and 6 bases from J, the junction contained 4 bases not matched to a gene. DNA of the CDR3: TGTGCCATCACTGGACAGGGGGCGGCCGGGGAGCTGTTTTTT. Amino acid sequence: CAITGQGAAGELFF.

This clonotype has a handful of counts. The chain carries TRBV5-1 and TRBJ1-4; 8 bases line up with TRBD1. V trimming: 0 bases; J trimming: 0 bases; junction bases outside the gene matches: 4. CDR1 and CDR2 (germline): SGHRS, YFSETQ. The CDR3 is 17 amino acids. CDR3 DNA: TGCGCCAGCAGCTTGGGTAGGGACAGGACAACTAATGAAAAACTGTTTTTT. Its protein is CASSLGRDRTTNEKLFF.

This clonotype was observed a handful of times. CDR3 coding DNA: TGCGCCAGCAGCCAAGATATAGGACAGGGTTACGAGCAGTACTTC. Its protein product is CASSQDIGQGYEQYF. The chain couples TRBV4-3 to TRBJ2-7; 8 positions match TRBD1. This CDR3 is 15 amino acids long. V was pared by 0 bases and J by 4 bases, with 5 bases of the junction left unmatched. In germline, CDR1 is LGHNA, CDR2 YSLEER.

The chain recombines TRBV11-2 with TRBJ2-7; D ambiguous. V gave up 0 bases and J gave up 6 bases, with 9 bases separating them. This CDR3 is built from 13 residues. Germline CDR1 reads SGHAT; CDR2 reads FQNNGV. The CDR3 DNA sequence: TGTGCCAGCAGCTTAGAAAGGGCCTCCGAGCAGTACTTC. Amino acids: CASSLERASEQYF.

This chain joins TRBV4-3 and TRBJ2-7; 8 bases are a match to TRBD1. The CDR3 runs to 15 residues. J gave up 6 bases and V 2 bases, and 9 bases lay outside the gene matches. From germline, CDR1 is LGHNA and CDR2 YSLEER. In DNA, the CDR3 is TGCGCCAGCAGCCAAACGACAGGGGCCCCGAGCGAGCAGTACTTC. This codes for CASSQTTGAPSEQYF.

The V gene is TRBV2, the J gene TRBJ2-1; TRBD2 aligns across 14 bases. V lost 2 bases to trimming and J lost 8 bases; unmatched junction nucleotides: 5. This CDR3 region has 16 residues. Germline CDR1 is SNHLY and CDR2 is FYNNEI. The CDR3 DNA follows: TGTGCCAGCAGTGAAATGGGACTAGCGGGAGTCGATGAGCAGTTCTTC. It specifies CASSEMGLAGVDEQFF.

V and J are TRBV12-3 or TRBV12-4 and TRBJ2-7; TRBD2 aligns across 12 bases. With 6 bases clipped from V and 1 base from J, the junction kept 7 bases outside the gene matches. This CDR3 has 16 residues. For the CDR3, the DNA is TGTGCCAGCAGCTTCATGGGGACTAGCGGGTCCTACGAGCAGTACTTC. Translated: CASSFMGTSGSYEQYF.

At least ten counts were recorded for this clonotype. V gene TRBV3-1 combines with J gene TRBJ2-3; 8 nucleotides match TRBD2. With V trimmed by 2 bases and J by 2 bases, 3 bases remained unmatched. CDR1 is LGHDT, CDR2 YNNKEL, per germline (reference sequence). The CDR3 is 15 residues long. CDR3 nucleotide sequence: TGTGCCAGCAGCCAACGGGGGGGTTTCACAGATACGCAGTATTTT. Encoded protein: CASSQRGGFTDTQYF.

This chain uses TRBV4-3 with TRBJ2-1, with TRBD1 identical over 11 bases. The CDR3 consists of 17 residues. V lost 1 base and J lost 7; bases outside the gene matches: 9. Looked up from germline, CDR1 is LGHNA and CDR2 is YSLEER. CDR3 sequence (DNA): TGCGCCAGCAGCCAAGGGTACCGGGACAGGGGGAGGAATGAGCAGTTCTTC. Translation gives CASSQGYRDRGRNEQFF.

This clonotype occurred many times. V and J are TRBV5-1 and TRBJ2-1; either TRBD1 or TRBD2 may fit D (5 bases each). This CDR3 is 14 amino acids long. The germline V gene has CDR1 SGHRS and CDR2 YFSETQ. Trimming cost V 4 bases and J 3 bases, with 11 bases left between them. CDR3 loop: CASSTGTDYNEQFF. CDR3 DNA: TGCGCCAGCAGCACCGGGACGGACTACAATGAGCAGTTCTTC.

This clonotype was observed a handful of times. V gene TRBV29-1 combines with J gene TRBJ2-1; D remains unclear. CDR1 and CDR2 from the germline V gene are SQVTM and ANQGSEA. The CDR3 runs 10 residues. Trimming cost V 5 bases and J 9 bases, with 8 bases left between them. The CDR3 DNA reads as TGCAGCGTTCTAAGTCCTGAGCAGTTCTTC. Translated, it gives CSVLSPEQFF.

The chain uses TRBV20-1 and TRBJ2-1; D is uncertain. This CDR3 is 11 amino acids long. CDR1 and CDR2 (germline): DFQATT, SNEGSKA (reference sequence). Trimming took off 0 bases at V and 8 bases at J, with 5 bases between the two ends. The CDR3 nucleotides are TGCAGTGCTAGAGATCCCCATGAGCAGTTCTTC. It codes for CSARDPHEQFF.

CDR3: CSVEDGQNRGEQYF. The DNA of the CDR3 is TGCAGCGTTGAAGATGGACAGAATAGAGGCGAGCAGTACTTC. This chain joins TRBV29-1 and TRBJ2-7; possibly TRBD1 for D (6 bases). Germline loops: CDR1 SQVTM, CDR2 ANQGSEA. The ends were cut back, 0 bases at V and 6 bases at J, with 15 bases in the middle. There are 14 residues in the CDR3.